This T cell receptor beta chain was profiled in a study of T-cell memory formation after mild COVID-19. This clonotype has ten or more counts. The V gene end was trimmed by 2 bases and the J gene end by 6 bases; junction bases not matched to a gene: 5. CDR3 length equals 14 residues. Germline CDR1 and CDR2: MNHNS and SASEGT. Using its own MiXCR run on the 5' RACE reads, TCRdb lists one record per CDR3 protein. The profile shows roughly 310,000 distinct CDR3 sequences, about 16% of them singletons. The V and J genes are TRBV6-1 and TRBJ2-3; 7 bases are shared with TRBD1. The material sequenced was PBMCs or a T cell subset sorted from them (not recorded which). This sequence originates from a man between 18 and 29 years old who had mild COVID-19 (a few samples of this study predate the infection). Cell type and time point are not known. The CDR3 nucleotides read TGTGCCAGCAGTGAATTACAGGGGTCGGATACGCAGTATTTT. It codes for CASSELQGSDTQYF.